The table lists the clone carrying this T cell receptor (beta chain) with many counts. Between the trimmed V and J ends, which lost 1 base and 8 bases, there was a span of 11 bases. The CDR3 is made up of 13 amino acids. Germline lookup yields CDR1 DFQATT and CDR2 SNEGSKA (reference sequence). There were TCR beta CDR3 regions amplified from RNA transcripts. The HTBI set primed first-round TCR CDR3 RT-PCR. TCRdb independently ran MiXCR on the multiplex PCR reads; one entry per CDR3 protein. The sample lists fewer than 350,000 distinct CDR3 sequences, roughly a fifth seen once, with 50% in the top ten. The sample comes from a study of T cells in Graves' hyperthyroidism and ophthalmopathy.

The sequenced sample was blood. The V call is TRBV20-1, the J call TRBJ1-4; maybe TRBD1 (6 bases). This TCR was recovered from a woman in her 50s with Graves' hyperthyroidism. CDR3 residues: CSARAGVREKLFF. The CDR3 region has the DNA TGCAGTGCTAGAGCAGGGGTACGGGAAAAACTGTTTTTT.